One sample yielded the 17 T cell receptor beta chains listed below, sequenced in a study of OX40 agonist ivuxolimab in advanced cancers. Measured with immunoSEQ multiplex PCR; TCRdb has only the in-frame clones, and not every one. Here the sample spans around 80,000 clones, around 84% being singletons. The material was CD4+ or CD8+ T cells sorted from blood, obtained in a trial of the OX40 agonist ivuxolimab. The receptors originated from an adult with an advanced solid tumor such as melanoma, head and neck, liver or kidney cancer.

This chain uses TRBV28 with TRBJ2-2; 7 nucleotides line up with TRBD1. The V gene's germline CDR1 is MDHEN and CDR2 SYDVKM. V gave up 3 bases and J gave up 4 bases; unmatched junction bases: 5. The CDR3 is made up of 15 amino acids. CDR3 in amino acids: CASSFGTDLTGELFF. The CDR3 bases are TGTGCCAGCAGTTTCGGGACAGATCTCACCGGGGAGCTGTTTTTT.

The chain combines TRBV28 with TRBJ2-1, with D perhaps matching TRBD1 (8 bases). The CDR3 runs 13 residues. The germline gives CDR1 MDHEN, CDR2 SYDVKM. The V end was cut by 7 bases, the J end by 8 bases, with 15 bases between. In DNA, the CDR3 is TGTGCCAGCATGCCAACAGGGGGGGATGAGCAGTTCTTC. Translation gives CASMPTGGDEQFF.

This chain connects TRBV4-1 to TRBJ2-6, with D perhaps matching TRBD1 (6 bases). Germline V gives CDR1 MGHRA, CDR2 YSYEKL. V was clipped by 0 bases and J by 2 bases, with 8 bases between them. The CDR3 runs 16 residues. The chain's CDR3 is CASSQETGAGANVLTF. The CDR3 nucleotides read TGCGCCAGCAGCCAAGAGACAGGAGCTGGGGCCAACGTCCTGACTTTC.

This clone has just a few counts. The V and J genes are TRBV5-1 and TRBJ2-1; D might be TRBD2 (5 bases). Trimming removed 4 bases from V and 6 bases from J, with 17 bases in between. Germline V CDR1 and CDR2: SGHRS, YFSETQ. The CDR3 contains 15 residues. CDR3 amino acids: CASSQLGTPGNEQFF. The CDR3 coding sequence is TGCGCCAGCAGCCAACTAGGAACCCCGGGCAATGAGCAGTTCTTC.

This CDR3 is CASSLAFWGGNTEAFF. In nucleotides, the CDR3 is TGTGCCAGCAGCTTAGCGTTCTGGGGAGGAAACACTGAAGCTTTCTTT. This rearrangement joins TRBV7-9 to TRBJ1-1; D unclear. Germline V gene lookup returns CDR1 SEHNR and CDR2 FQNEAQ (reference sequence). The CDR3 runs 16 residues. Trimming took off 0 bases at V and 2 bases at J, with 13 bases between the two ends. Based on the CDR3 plus reference TRBV7-9 and TRBJ1-1, the full variable domain is DTGVSQNPRHKITKRGQNVTFRCDPISEHNRLYWYRQTLGQGPEFLTYFQNEAQLEKSRLLSDRFSAERPKGSFSTLEIQRTEQGDSAMYLCASSLAFWGGNTEAFFGQGTRLTVV.

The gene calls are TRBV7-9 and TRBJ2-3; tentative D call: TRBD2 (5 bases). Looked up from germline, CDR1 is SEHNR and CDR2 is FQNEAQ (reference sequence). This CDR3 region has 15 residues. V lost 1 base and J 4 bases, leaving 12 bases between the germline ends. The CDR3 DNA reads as TGTGCCAGCAGCTTAGTGAGCGGCCCGGCAGATACGCAGTATTTT. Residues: CASSLVSGPADTQYF.

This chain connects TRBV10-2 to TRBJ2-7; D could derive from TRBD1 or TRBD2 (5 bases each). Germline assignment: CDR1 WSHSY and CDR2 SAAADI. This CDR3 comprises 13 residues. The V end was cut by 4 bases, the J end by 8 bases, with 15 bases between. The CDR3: CASSAGTMGKQYV. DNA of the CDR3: TGCGCCAGCAGTGCGGGGACGATGGGGAAGCAGTACGTC.

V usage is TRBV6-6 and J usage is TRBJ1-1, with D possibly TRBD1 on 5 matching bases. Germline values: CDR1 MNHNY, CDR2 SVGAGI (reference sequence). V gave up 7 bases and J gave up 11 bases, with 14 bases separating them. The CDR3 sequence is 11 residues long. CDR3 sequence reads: CASMAPRGAFF. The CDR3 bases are TGTGCCAGCATGGCCCCCCGGGGGGCTTTCTTT.

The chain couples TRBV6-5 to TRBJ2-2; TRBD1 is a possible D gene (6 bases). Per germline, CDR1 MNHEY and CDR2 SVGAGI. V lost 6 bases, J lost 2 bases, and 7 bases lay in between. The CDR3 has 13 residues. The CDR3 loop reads CASRDSNTGELFF. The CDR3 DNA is TGTGCCAGCAGGGACAGCAACACCGGGGAGCTGTTTTTT.

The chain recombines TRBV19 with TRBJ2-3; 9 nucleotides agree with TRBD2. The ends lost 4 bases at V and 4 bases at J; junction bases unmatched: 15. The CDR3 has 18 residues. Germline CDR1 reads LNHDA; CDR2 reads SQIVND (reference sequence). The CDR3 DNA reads TGTGCCAGTAGTACGTTGGCGGGGGGGGGCGACGGGCCAGATACGCAGTATTTT. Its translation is CASSTLAGGGDGPDTQYF.

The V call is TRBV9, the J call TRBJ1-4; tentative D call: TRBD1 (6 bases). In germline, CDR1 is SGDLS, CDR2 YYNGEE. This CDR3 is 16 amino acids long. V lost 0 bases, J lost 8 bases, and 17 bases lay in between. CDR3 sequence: CASSVEGTGTGEKLFF. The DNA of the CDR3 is TGTGCCAGCAGCGTAGAGGGAACAGGGACGGGAGAAAAACTGTTTTTT.

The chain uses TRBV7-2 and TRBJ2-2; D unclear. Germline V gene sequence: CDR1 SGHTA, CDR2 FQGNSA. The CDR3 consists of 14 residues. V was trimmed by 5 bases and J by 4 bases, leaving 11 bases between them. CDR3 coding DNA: TGTGCCAGCAGCCCCGGGTCGATCACCGGGGAGCTGTTTTTT. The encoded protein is CASSPGSITGELFF.

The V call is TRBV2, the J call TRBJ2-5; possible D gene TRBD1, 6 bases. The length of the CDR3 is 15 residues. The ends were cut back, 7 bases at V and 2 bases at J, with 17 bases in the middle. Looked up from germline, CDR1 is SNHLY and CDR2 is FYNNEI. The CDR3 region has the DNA TGTGCCAGCACGTATGGGCCAGGGGAACAAGAGACCCAGTACTTC. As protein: CASTYGPGEQETQYF.

CDR3 sequence reads: CASSPLPDRDEKLFF. CDR3 nucleotides: TGTGCCAGCAGCCCACTACCGGACAGGGACGAAAAACTGTTTTTT. V and J are TRBV11-2 and TRBJ1-4; TRBD1 matches at 8 bases. The CDR3 spans 15 residues. Germline loops: CDR1 SGHAT, CDR2 FQNNGV. Unmatched junction bases numbered 10, after V lost 5 bases and J lost 8 bases.

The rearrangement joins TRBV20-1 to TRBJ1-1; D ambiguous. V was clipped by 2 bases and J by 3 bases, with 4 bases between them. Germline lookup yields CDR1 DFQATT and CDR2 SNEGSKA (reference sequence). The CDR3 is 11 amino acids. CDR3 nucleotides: TGCAGTGCTAGACCGGACACTGAAGCTTTCTTT. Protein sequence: CSARPDTEAFF.

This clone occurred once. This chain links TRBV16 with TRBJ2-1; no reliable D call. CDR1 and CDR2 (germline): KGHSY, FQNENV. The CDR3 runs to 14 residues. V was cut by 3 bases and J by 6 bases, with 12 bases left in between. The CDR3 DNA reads TGTGCCAGCAGCCAGAGAGCAGTAATCAATGAGCAGTTCTTC. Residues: CASSQRAVINEQFF.

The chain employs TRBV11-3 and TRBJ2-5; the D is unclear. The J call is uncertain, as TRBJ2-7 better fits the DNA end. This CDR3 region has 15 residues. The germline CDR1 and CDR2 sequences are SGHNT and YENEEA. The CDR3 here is CASSLEAGPSYEQYF. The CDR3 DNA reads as TGTGCCAGCAGCTTAGAAGCAGGACCCTCCTACGAGCAGTACTTC.